These T cell receptor beta chains were read from a single sample in a study of PD-1 blockade in classical Hodgkin lymphoma. Sequenced by immunoSEQ multiplex PCR; TCRdb stores in-frame clones only, minus some. The sample carries some 17,000 clones, around 90% recorded once. Sequenced input: peripheral blood mononuclear cells (PBMCs). The receptors were sampled from a human donor with classical Hodgkin lymphoma. The CDR3 runs from the conserved cysteine through the conserved F or W. The order of the fields is clone size, V gene, D gene, J gene, CDR3 DNA, CDR3 protein. A D gene is named only where the DNA matches it firmly. Size is omitted from some rows. Given values are once, few, many or a class for expanded clones.

abundance: .
v_gene: TRBV7-2
d_gene: .
j_gene: TRBJ2-1
CDR3nt: TGTGCCAGCAGCTTAGCAGGGGCTGGCTACAATGAGCAGTTCTTC
CDR3aa: CASSLAGAGYNEQFF

abundance: medium-sized
v_gene: TRBV10-3
d_gene: .
j_gene: TRBJ1-1
CDR3nt: TGTGCCATCAGGGGCCTAGATGAAGGGGTTCCCACTGAAGCTTTCTTT
CDR3aa: CAIRGLDEGVPTEAFF

abundance: .
v_gene: TRBV11-2
d_gene: TRBD2
j_gene: TRBJ2-1
CDR3nt: TGTGCCAGCAGCTTAGGGCCAGCGGGAGGAAATGAGCAGTTCTTC
CDR3aa: CASSLGPAGGNEQFF

abundance: .
v_gene: TRBV2
d_gene: .
j_gene: TRBJ2-2
CDR3nt: TGTGCCAGCCAGCTTCACGCGAACACCGGGGAGCTGTTTTTT
CDR3aa: CASQLHANTGELFF

abundance: .
v_gene: TRBV28
d_gene: .
j_gene: TRBJ1-3
CDR3nt: TGTGCCAGCAGTCCCCCCTACTCTGGAAACACCATATATTTT
CDR3aa: CASSPPYSGNTIYF

abundance: .
v_gene: TRBV2
d_gene: TRBD2
j_gene: TRBJ2-7
CDR3nt: TGTGCCAGCAGCGCCCGACTAGCGGGAAGTGACGAGCAGTACTTC
CDR3aa: CASSARLAGSDEQYF

abundance: .
v_gene: TRBV5-6
d_gene: TRBD2
j_gene: TRBJ2-7
CDR3nt: TGTGCCAGCAGCTTAGCGGGAGCAATAAACGAGCAGTACTTC
CDR3aa: CASSLAGAINEQYF

abundance: .
v_gene: TRBV11-3
d_gene: .
j_gene: TRBJ2-7
CDR3nt: TGTGCCAGCAGCCTGGACGGCTACGAGCAGTACTTC
CDR3aa: CASSLDGYEQYF

abundance: .
v_gene: TRBV6-1
d_gene: .
j_gene: TRBJ2-2
CDR3nt: TGTGCCAGCCGCTGGGGAGAGACCGGGGAGCTGTTTTTT
CDR3aa: CASRWGETGELFF

abundance: .
v_gene: TRBV6-5
d_gene: .
j_gene: TRBJ1-3
CDR3nt: TGTGCCAGCAGTTCCAGGCCCAACTCTGGAAACACCATATATTTT
CDR3aa: CASSSRPNSGNTIYF

abundance: few
v_gene: TRBV6-1
d_gene: .
j_gene: TRBJ2-6
CDR3nt: TGTGCCAGCAGTGAAGCGGGATCTGGGGCCAACGTCCTGACTTTC
CDR3aa: CASSEAGSGANVLTF

abundance: .
v_gene: TRBV10-3
d_gene: .
j_gene: TRBJ2-3
CDR3nt: TGTGCCATCAACCCCTCTAGTGCAGATACGCAGTATTTT
CDR3aa: CAINPSSADTQYF

abundance: .
v_gene: TRBV6-1
d_gene: .
j_gene: TRBJ1-1
CDR3nt: TGTGCCAGCAACCGACAGCGGGGCGCTGAAGCTTTCTTT
CDR3aa: CASNRQRGAEAFF

abundance: .
v_gene: TRBV6-5
d_gene: .
j_gene: TRBJ1-5
CDR3nt: TGTGCCAGCAGTTGGGGGGGGCGGCAGCCCCAGCATTTT
CDR3aa: CASSWGGRQPQHF

abundance: .
v_gene: TRBV7-5
d_gene: .
j_gene: TRBJ1-2
CDR3nt: TGTGTCAGAAGGGAAGCCCTGGCCGGAGACTATGGCTACACCTTC
CDR3aa: CVRREALAGDYGYTF

abundance: .
v_gene: TRBV6-1
d_gene: TRBD1
j_gene: TRBJ1-6
CDR3nt: TGTGCCAGCAGTGAAGCGCTTCTAGGTGGGACAGATAATTCACCCCTCCACTTT
CDR3aa: CASSEALLGGTDNSPLHF

abundance: .
v_gene: TRBV27
d_gene: .
j_gene: TRBJ2-7
CDR3nt: TGTGCCAGCAGGCTCGGCGAGCAGTACTTC
CDR3aa: CASRLGEQYF

abundance: once
v_gene: TRBV25-1
d_gene: .
j_gene: TRBJ2-7
CDR3nt: TGTGCCAGCAGTGAATCTCCAGGGGTAGCCTACGAGCAGTACTTC
CDR3aa: CASSESPGVAYEQYF

abundance: .
v_gene: TRBV25-1
d_gene: .
j_gene: TRBJ1-5
CDR3nt: TGTGCCAGCAGTGACCCCGGCAACCTAGGAAATCAGCCCCAGCATTTT
CDR3aa: CASSDPGNLGNQPQHF

abundance: .
v_gene: TRBV29-1
d_gene: .
j_gene: TRBJ2-2
CDR3nt: TGCAGCGTTGTAGGGGTCACCGGGGAGCTGTTTTTT
CDR3aa: CSVVGVTGELFF

abundance: .
v_gene: TRBV25-1
d_gene: .
j_gene: TRBJ1-3
CDR3nt: TGTGCCAGCAGTGGGAAGGACCCGGGGAACACCATATATTTT
CDR3aa: CASSGKDPGNTIYF

abundance: .
v_gene: TRBV10-3
d_gene: .
j_gene: TRBJ2-5
CDR3nt: TGTGCCATCAGTGCGGGCAGTCAAGAGACCCAGTACTTC
CDR3aa: CAISAGSQETQYF

abundance: .
v_gene: TRBV27
d_gene: TRBD1
j_gene: TRBJ1-1
CDR3nt: TGTGCCAGCAGTGCATCGAACAGGGGAGTCACTGAAGCTTTCTTT
CDR3aa: CASSASNRGVTEAFF

abundance: .
v_gene: TRBV11-2
d_gene: TRBD1
j_gene: TRBJ2-1
CDR3nt: TGTGCCAGCAGCCTAGAGGACAGGGGGCTACATGAGCAGTTCTTC
CDR3aa: CASSLEDRGLHEQFF

abundance: once
v_gene: TRBV20-1
d_gene: .
j_gene: TRBJ1-2
CDR3nt: TGCAGCCCAGAATTGACCTATGGCTACACCTTC
CDR3aa: CSPELTYGYTF

abundance: .
v_gene: TRBV28
d_gene: .
j_gene: TRBJ2-7
CDR3nt: TGTGCCAGCAGACGCCTATTGGGGGTAGGGACCTACGAGCAGTACTTC
CDR3aa: CASRRLLGVGTYEQYF

abundance: .
v_gene: TRBV5-1
d_gene: .
j_gene: TRBJ2-7
CDR3nt: TGCGCCAGCAGCTTAAAAGTTGACTACGAGCAGTACTTC
CDR3aa: CASSLKVDYEQYF